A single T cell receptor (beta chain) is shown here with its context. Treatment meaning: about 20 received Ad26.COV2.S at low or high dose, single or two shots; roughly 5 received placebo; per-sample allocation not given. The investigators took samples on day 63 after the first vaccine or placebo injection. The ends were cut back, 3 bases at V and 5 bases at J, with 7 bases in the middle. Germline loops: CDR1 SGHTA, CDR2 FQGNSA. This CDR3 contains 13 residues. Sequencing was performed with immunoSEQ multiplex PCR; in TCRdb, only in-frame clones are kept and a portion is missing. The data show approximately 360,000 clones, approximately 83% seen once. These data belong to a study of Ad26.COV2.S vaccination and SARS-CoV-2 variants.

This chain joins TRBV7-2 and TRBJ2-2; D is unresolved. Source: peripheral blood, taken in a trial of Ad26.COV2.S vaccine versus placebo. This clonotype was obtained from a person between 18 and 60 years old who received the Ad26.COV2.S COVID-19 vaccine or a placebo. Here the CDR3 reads CASSFVFTGELFF. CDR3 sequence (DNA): TGTGCCAGCAGCTTTGTATTTACCGGGGAGCTGTTTTTT.